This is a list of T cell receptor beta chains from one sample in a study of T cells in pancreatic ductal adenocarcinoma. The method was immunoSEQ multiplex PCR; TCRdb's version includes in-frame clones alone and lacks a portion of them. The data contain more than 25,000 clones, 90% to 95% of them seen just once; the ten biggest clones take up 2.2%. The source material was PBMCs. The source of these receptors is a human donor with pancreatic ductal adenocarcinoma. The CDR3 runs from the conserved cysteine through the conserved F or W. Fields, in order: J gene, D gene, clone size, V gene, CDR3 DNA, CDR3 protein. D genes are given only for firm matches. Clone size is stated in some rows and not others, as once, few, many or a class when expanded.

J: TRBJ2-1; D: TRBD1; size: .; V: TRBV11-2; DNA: TGTGCCAGCAGGCTTCGCGGGACAGGGGGCCGGGGTGGGCAGTTCTTC; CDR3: CASRLRGTGGRGGQFF
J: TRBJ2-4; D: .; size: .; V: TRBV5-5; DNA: TGTGCCAGCAGCTTAAATAGGGGCCGGGGGAACATTCAGTACTTC; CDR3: CASSLNRGRGNIQYF
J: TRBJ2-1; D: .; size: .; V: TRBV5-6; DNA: TGTGCCAGCAGCTTGTCTCTCTATTTGGATGAGCAGTTCTTC; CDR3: CASSLSLYLDEQFF
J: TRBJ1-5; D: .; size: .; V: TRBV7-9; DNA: TGTGCCAGCAGCTTAGGGCAGGGCAATCAGCCCCAGCATTTT; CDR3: CASSLGQGNQPQHF
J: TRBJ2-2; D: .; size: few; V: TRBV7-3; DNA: TGTGCCAGCAGCTTAGGACTTCTGAACACCGGGGAGCTGTTTTTT; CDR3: CASSLGLLNTGELFF
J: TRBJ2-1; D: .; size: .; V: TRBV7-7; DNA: TGTGCTAGCAGCTTATTTCCGGGGGCTGATGAGCAGTTCTTC; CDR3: CASSLFPGADEQFF
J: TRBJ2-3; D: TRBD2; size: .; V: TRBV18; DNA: TGTGCCAGCTCTCCCCGGACTAGCGGGAGTTCAGATACGCAGTATTTT; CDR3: CASSPRTSGSSDTQYF
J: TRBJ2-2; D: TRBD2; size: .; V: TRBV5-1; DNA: TGCGCCAGCAGCTCCAGACTAGCGGGAGGCACCGGGGAGCTGTTTTTT; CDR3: CASSSRLAGGTGELFF
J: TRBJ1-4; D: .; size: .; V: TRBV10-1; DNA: TGCGCCAGCAGTGGGTATCGGGGCTATCGGGAGGAAAAACTGTTTTTT; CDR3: CASSGYRGYREEKLFF
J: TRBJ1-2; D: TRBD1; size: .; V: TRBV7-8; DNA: TGTGCCAGCAGCTTTCGGACAGGGGTAGGCTACACCTTT; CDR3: CASSFRTGVGYTF
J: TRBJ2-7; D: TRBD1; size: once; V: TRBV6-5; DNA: TGTGCCAGCAGCAGAGGACAGGGGCTCTCCTACGAGCAGTACTTC; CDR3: CASSRGQGLSYEQYF
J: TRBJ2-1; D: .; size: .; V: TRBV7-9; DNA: TGTGCCAGCAGCCCTCCGTTTCGGGTAGGCAATGAGCAGTTCTTC; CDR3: CASSPPFRVGNEQFF
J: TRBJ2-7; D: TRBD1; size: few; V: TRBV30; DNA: TGTGCCTGGGGCCGGGACAGGTACGAGCAGTACTTC; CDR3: CAWGRDRYEQYF
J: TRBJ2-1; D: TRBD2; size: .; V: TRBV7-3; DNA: TGTGCCAGCAGCCGGGACCTGGGACTAGCGGGAGCGGGTGAGCAGTTCTTC; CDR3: CASSRDLGLAGAGEQFF
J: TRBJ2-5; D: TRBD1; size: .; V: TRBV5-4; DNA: TGTGCCAGCAGCTTCATCGGACAGGGAGGTGAGACCCAGTACTTC; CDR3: CASSFIGQGGETQYF
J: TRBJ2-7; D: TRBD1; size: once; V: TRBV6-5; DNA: TGTGCCAGCAGTTACTCGAGAAGGACAGGGGATGAGCAGTACTTC; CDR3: CASSYSRRTGDEQYF
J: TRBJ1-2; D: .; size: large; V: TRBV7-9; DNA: TGTGCCAGCAGCTTATTTAGGGTGGATGGCTACACCTTC; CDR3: CASSLFRVDGYTF
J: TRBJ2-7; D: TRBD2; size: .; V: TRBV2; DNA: TGTGCCAGCACCCCGGGACTAGCGGTTTACGAGCAGTACTTC; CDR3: CASTPGLAVYEQYF
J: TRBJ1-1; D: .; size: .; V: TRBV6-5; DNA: TGTGCCAGCCGGGAGTCCGGGGCCACTGAAGCTTTCTTT; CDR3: CASRESGATEAFF
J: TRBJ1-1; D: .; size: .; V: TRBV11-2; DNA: TGTGCCAGCAGCCAGGCGGGGCCCAAGAAAGCTTTCTTT; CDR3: CASSQAGPKKAFF
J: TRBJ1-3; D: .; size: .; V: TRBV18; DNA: TGTGCCAGCTCACCACCGGTTGGAAACACCATATATTTT; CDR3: CASSPPVGNTIYF
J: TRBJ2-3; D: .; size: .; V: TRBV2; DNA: TGTGCCAGCAGTGAAATTCGGGGGACTAGCACAGATACGCAGTATTTT; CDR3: CASSEIRGTSTDTQYF
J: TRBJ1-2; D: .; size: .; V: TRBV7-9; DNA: TGTGCCAGCAGCCCACAGGCCACCTATGGCTACACCTTC; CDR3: CASSPQATYGYTF
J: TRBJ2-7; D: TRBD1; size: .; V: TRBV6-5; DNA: TGTGCCAGCAGGTCGGGACAGGGCTACGAGCAGTACTTC; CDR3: CASRSGQGYEQYF
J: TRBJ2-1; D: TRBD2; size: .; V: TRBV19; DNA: TGTGCCAGTAGAACCCTAGCGGGAGGTTACAATGAGCAGTTCTTC; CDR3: CASRTLAGGYNEQFF
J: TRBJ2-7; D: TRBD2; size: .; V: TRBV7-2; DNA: TGTGCCAGCAGCGCCCGCGGGAGTAATTACGAGCAGTACTTC; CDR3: CASSARGSNYEQYF
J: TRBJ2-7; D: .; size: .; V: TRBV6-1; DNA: TGTGCCACCCGCTACGAGCAGTACTTC; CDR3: CATRYEQYF
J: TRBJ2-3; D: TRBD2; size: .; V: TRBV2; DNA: TGTGCTCAGGCGGGGGGCCTGGCAGATACGCAGTATTTT; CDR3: CAQAGGLADTQYF
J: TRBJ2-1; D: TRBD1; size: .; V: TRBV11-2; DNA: TGTGCCAGCAGCCGACAGGGGGCTTCCTACAATGAGCAGTTCTTC; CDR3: CASSRQGASYNEQFF
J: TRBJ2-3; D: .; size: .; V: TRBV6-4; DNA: TGTGCCAGCAGTGCCCATCTACTACCTCTTCCAGATACGCAGTATTTT; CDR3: CASSAHLLPLPDTQYF
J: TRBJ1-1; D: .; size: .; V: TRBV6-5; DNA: TGTGCCAGCAGTTACACGACGACCCTGAACACTGAAGCTTTCTTT; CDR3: CASSYTTTLNTEAFF
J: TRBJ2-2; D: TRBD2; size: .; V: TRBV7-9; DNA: TGTGCCAGCAGCTTATCTAGCGGGAGAGGGGGCACCGGGGAGCTGTTTTTT; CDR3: CASSLSSGRGGTGELFF
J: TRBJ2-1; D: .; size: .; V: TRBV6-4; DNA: TGTGCCAGCAGTGAACGACTAGAAAGTGAGCAGTTCTTC; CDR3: CASSERLESEQFF
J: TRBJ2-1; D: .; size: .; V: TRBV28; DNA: TGTGCCAGCAGGGACAGAAGCTCCTACAATGAGCAGTTCTTC; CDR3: CASRDRSSYNEQFF
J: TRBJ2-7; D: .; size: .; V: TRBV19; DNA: TGTGCCAGTAGTATAGGCCAGGGAAATGGCTACGAGCAGTACTTC; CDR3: CASSIGQGNGYEQYF
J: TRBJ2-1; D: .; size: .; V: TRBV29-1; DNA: TGCAGCGCCAGACGGCCAGAAACTGTGGATGAGCAGTTCTTC; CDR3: CSARRPETVDEQFF
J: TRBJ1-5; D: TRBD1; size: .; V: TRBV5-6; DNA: TGTGCCAGCAGCTTGATGGATCAGGGGGCATTGCCCCAGCATTTT; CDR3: CASSLMDQGALPQHF
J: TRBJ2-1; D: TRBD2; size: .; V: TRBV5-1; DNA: TGCGCCAGCAGCTTGGAAGGACTAGGTGTCAATGAGCAGTTCTTC; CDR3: CASSLEGLGVNEQFF
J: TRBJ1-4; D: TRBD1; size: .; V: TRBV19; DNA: TGTGCCAGCAAAGAGAGGGGGCATAGGGAAAAACTGTTTTTT; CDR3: CASKERGHREKLFF
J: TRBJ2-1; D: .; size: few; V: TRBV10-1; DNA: TGCGCCAGCAATGGTTCTGCACCCCAGGGAAATGAGCAGTTCTTC; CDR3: CASNGSAPQGNEQFF